These 26 T cell receptor beta chains share one sample of origin, sequenced in a study of T cell changes during pregnancy in multiple sclerosis. Profiling relied on immunoSEQ multiplex PCR, and the TCRdb table lists in-frame clones only, not all of them. The data show under 85,000 clones, with 91% seen just once and 0.25% to 0.3% held by the top ten. The material sequenced was CD4+ T cells from peripheral blood mononuclear cells, taken in the third trimester of pregnancy. These receptors were taken from a female donor in good health, enrolled as a control in a pregnancy study.

The chain recombines TRBV30 with TRBJ1-1; weak D call: TRBD1 (6 bases). CDR3 length equals 14 residues. In germline, CDR1 is GTSNPN, CDR2 SVGIG (reference sequence). The V gene lost 2 bases and the J gene lost 1 base, with 11 bases spanning the gap. The CDR3 region has the DNA TGTGCCTGGAGTTCCGGACAGCCGAACACTGAAGCTTTCTTT. Translation: CAWSSGQPNTEAFF.

The chain combines TRBV18 with TRBJ1-6, with unresolved D. V dropped 3 bases and J dropped 7 bases, with 10 bases sitting between them. The CDR3 length is 14 residues. Germline V gives CDR1 KGHSH, CDR2 LQKENI. CDR3 sequence: CASSPPTGNSPLHF. Here the CDR3 DNA reads TGTGCCAGCTCACCTCCGACGGGGAATTCACCCCTCCACTTT.

V is TRBV5-1 and J is TRBJ1-2; D is unresolved. The V gene lost 1 base and the J gene lost 4 bases, with 11 bases spanning the gap. Looked up from germline, CDR1 is SGHRS and CDR2 is YFSETQ. This CDR3 has 14 residues. CDR3: CASSLSPLVYGYTF. The CDR3 bases are TGCGCCAGCAGCTTGAGCCCGCTGGTCTATGGCTACACCTTC.

This clone was counted at least ten times. The chain combines TRBV9 with TRBJ2-7, with a tentative D call TRBD2 (5 bases). V lost 2 bases and J 3 bases, leaving 15 bases between the germline ends. Germline assignment: CDR1 SGDLS and CDR2 YYNGEE. The CDR3 loop spans 15 amino acids. This CDR3 reads CASSVGSGVGYEQYF. CDR3 bases: TGTGCCAGCAGCGTCGGATCCGGGGTGGGCTACGAGCAGTACTTC.

This chain connects TRBV30 to TRBJ1-2; D is perhaps TRBD1 (6 bases). V was pared by 3 bases and J by 8 bases, with 16 bases between. CDR1 GTSNPN and CDR2 SVGIG come from the germline V gene (reference sequence). CDR3 length equals 13 residues. CDR3 in DNA: TGTGCCTGGAGCGAACAGGGTCTGGGGGGCTACACCTTC. This codes for CAWSEQGLGGYTF.

V gene TRBV5-1 combines with J gene TRBJ2-5; 11 bases line up with TRBD2. Germline assignment: CDR1 SGHRS and CDR2 YFSETQ. V lost 4 bases, J lost 2 bases, and 4 bases stayed unmatched. The CDR3 has 15 amino acids. The CDR3, as DNA: TGCGCCAGCAGCCCGGTAGCGGGGGGGCAAGAGACCCAGTACTTC. As protein: CASSPVAGGQETQYF.

The V and J genes are TRBV12-5 and TRBJ2-1; TRBD2 agrees at 10 bases. After removal of 2 bases from V and 4 bases from J, the junction contained 11 bases not matched to a gene. CDR1 is LGHNT, CDR2 FRNRAP, per germline. The CDR3 is 18 residues long. CDR3 coding DNA: TGTGCTAGTGGTTTGCCTACGGAAGCGGGGGGGCCGTACAATGAGCAGTTCTTC. Its translation: CASGLPTEAGGPYNEQFF.

The chain employs TRBV4-1 and TRBJ1-5, with D possibly TRBD1 on 6 matching bases. This CDR3 comprises 17 residues. Deletions cut 1 base from V and 3 bases from J, with 16 bases between. Germline CDR1 and CDR2: MGHRA and YSYEKL. Here the CDR3 DNA reads TGCGCCAGCAGCCAAGTCGTCCGGACAGTGAACAATCAGCCCCAGCATTTT. Encoded protein: CASSQVVRTVNNQPQHF.

The chain is built from TRBV10-3 and TRBJ2-3, with TRBD2 matching over 8 bases. The CDR3 contains 14 residues. J was trimmed by 3 bases and V by 7 bases; bases with no gene match: 6. The germline gives CDR1 ENHRY, CDR2 SYGVKD. CDR3 residues: CAINLGGETDTQYF. As DNA, the CDR3 is TGTGCCATCAATCTCGGGGGGGAGACAGATACGCAGTATTTT.

The gene calls are TRBV7-9 and TRBJ1-3; unclear D gene. Trimming cost V 0 bases and J 4 bases, with 10 bases left between them. CDR3 size: 15 residues. Germline assignment: CDR1 SEHNR and CDR2 FQNEAQ (reference sequence). This chain's CDR3 is CASSLAQEPGNTIYF. Written as DNA, the CDR3 is TGTGCCAGCAGCTTAGCTCAGGAACCAGGAAACACCATATATTTT.

This chain links TRBV11-3 with TRBJ2-7, with no clear D. The CDR3 sequence is 13 residues long. V was clipped by 3 bases and J by 2 bases, with 8 bases between them. Germline V lookup: CDR1 SGHNT, CDR2 YENEEA. CDR3 protein: CASSFVSAYEQYF. For the CDR3, the DNA is TGTGCCAGCAGCTTCGTATCGGCCTACGAGCAGTACTTC. The variable domain in full, completed from reference TRBV11-3 and TRBJ2-7, reads EAGVVQSPRYKIIEKKQPVAFWCNPISGHNTLYWYLQNLGQGPELLIRYENEEAVDDSQLPKDRFSAERLKGVDSTLKIQPAELGDSAVYLCASSFVSAYEQYFGPGTRLTVT.

The chain couples TRBV7-2 to TRBJ1-5; D uncertain. Germline CDR1 SGHTA, CDR2 FQGNSA. CDR3 length: 18 amino acids. V shed 4 bases and J shed 4 bases, with 23 bases lying between them. The CDR3 region has the DNA TGTGCCAGCAGCTCTTTGGGCAGGTATAATATTTCGAATCAGCCCCAGCATTTT. This codes for CASSSLGRYNISNQPQHF. The full variable domain, completed using reference TRBV7-2 and TRBJ1-5, is GAGVSQSPSNKVTEKGKDVELRCDPISGHTALYWYRQSLGQGLEFLIYFQGNSAPDKSGLPSDRFSAERTGGSVSTLTIQRTQQEDSAVYLCASSSLGRYNISNQPQHFGDGTRLSIL.

This clone was seen only once. CDR3 amino acids: CASSVDSSNQPQHF. The CDR3, as DNA: TGCGCCAGCAGCGTGGACAGTAGCAATCAGCCCCAGCATTTT. This chain connects TRBV5-1 to TRBJ1-5; D is possibly TRBD1 (6 bases). There are 14 residues in the CDR3. V was trimmed by 4 bases and J by 0 bases, leaving 8 bases between them. CDR1 SGHRS and CDR2 YFSETQ come from the germline V gene.

The count of this clone is one. This sequence joins TRBV7-2 and TRBJ1-1; D uncertain. The germline V and J ends were trimmed by 5 bases and 2 bases, with 9 bases remaining between them. The CDR3 totals 13 residues. Per the germline V gene, CDR1 is SGHTA and CDR2 is FQGNSA. This CDR3 reads CASSTIQNTEAFF. The CDR3 DNA follows: TGTGCCAGCAGCACAATACAAAACACTGAAGCTTTCTTT.

The chain is built from TRBV7-3 and TRBJ2-3, with D hard to call. The CDR3 is 13 amino acids. With 4 bases removed from V and 0 bases from J, the gap between germline ends came to 5 bases. Germline assignment: CDR1 SGHTA and CDR2 FQGTGA. The DNA of the CDR3 is TGTGCCAGCAGCTCCTCTAGCACAGATACGCAGTATTTT. Protein: CASSSSSTDTQYF.

This clone was seen a single time. V is TRBV6-5 and J is TRBJ1-6; 8 nucleotides line up with TRBD1. The CDR3 consists of 15 residues. After removal of 2 bases from V and 5 bases from J, the junction contained 2 bases not matched to a gene. Germline V lookup: CDR1 MNHEY, CDR2 SVGAGI. In DNA, the CDR3 is TGTGCCAGCAGTTACACAGGGGGGAATAATTCACCCCTCCACTTT. Encoded protein: CASSYTGGNNSPLHF.

This clone was detected only once. V and J are TRBV30 and TRBJ1-2; D is perhaps TRBD1 (5 bases). With 3 bases removed from V and 8 bases from J, the gap between germline ends came to 16 bases. The V gene's germline CDR1 is GTSNPN and CDR2 SVGIG (reference sequence). CDR3 length: 13 amino acids. The CDR3 DNA follows: TGTGCCTGGAGCGTCAAAGGGGTTGGGGGCTACACCTTC. It translates to CAWSVKGVGGYTF.

J is TRBJ1-1 and V is TRBV11-2; 7 nucleotides match TRBD1. Per germline, CDR1 SGHAT and CDR2 FQNNGV. Germline trimming cut 4 bases from V and 8 bases from J; bases unmatched to any gene: 13. This CDR3 region has 15 residues. The CDR3 spells CASSSSRQGIGEAFF. Written as DNA, the CDR3 is TGTGCCAGCAGCTCAAGCCGACAGGGCATCGGAGAAGCTTTCTTT.

V gene TRBV19 combines with J gene TRBJ1-1, with TRBD1 identical over 7 bases. This CDR3 has 13 amino acids. Germline CDR1 and CDR2: LNHDA and SQIVND (reference sequence). V shed 1 base and J 10 bases; nucleotides not matched to a gene: 6. In DNA, the CDR3 is TGTGCCAGTAGTATAGGGACAGGTAGTGGAGCTTTCTTT. Protein product: CASSIGTGSGAFF.

The J gene is TRBJ2-7, the V gene TRBV10-3; no clear D. CDR3 length: 12 amino acids. Looked up from germline, CDR1 is ENHRY and CDR2 is SYGVKD. The V gene lost 5 bases and the J gene lost 0 bases, with 5 bases spanning the gap. The CDR3 loop reads CAISLSSYEQYF. The CDR3 region has the DNA TGTGCCATCAGTCTGAGCTCCTACGAGCAGTACTTC.

The CDR3 DNA reads TGTGCCAGCAGCCCGCCTCTGCGGGGGAAACTTTACAATGAGCAGTTCTTC. Its translation: CASSPPLRGKLYNEQFF. V is TRBV14 and J is TRBJ2-1, with 7 bases aligning to TRBD2. V was pared by 4 bases and J by 4 bases, with 13 bases of the junction left unmatched. The CDR3 length is 17 residues. Germline assignment: CDR1 SGHDN and CDR2 FVKESK.

This chain joins TRBV6-1 and TRBJ2-7; no definite D call. The CDR3 has 11 residues. Per germline, CDR1 MNHNS and CDR2 SASEGT. V was clipped by 1 base and J by 11 bases, with 9 bases between them. The CDR3 loop reads CASSEGLTEYF. In DNA, the CDR3 is TGTGCCAGCAGTGAAGGCTTAACGGAGTACTTC.

The chain combines TRBV29-1 with TRBJ2-7; TRBD1 matches at 9 bases. The CDR3 totals 13 residues. The trim removed 3 bases at V and 7 bases at J, leaving 7 bases unmatched. Germline CDR1 reads SQVTM; CDR2 reads ANQGSEA. The CDR3 protein is CSVEGQGFREQYF. The CDR3 DNA reads TGCAGCGTTGAGGGACAGGGCTTCAGGGAGCAGTACTTC.

The V and J genes are TRBV30 and TRBJ1-2; TRBD1 matches 8 bases. This CDR3 has 12 amino acids. The V and J ends lost 4 bases and 7 bases, in that order; junction bases with no gene match: 5. Germline-derived CDR1 and CDR2 are GTSNPN and SVGIG (reference sequence). The chain's CDR3 is CAWTEDRGGYTF. CDR3 DNA: TGTGCCTGGACCGAAGACAGGGGTGGCTACACCTTC.

The rearrangement uses TRBV9 and TRBJ2-7; TRBD1 is a possible D gene (6 bases). This CDR3 spans 16 amino acids. V was clipped by 4 bases and J by 6 bases, with 23 bases between them. Germline CDR1 is SGDLS and CDR2 is YYNGEE. CDR3 nucleotides: TGTGCCAGCAGCCCAGTTGGGCAGGGGCGGCTGTTCGAGCAGTACTTC. Its translation: CASSPVGQGRLFEQYF.

The chain recombines TRBV5-4 with TRBJ2-3; 13 nucleotides agree with TRBD2. The CDR3 sequence is 16 residues long. V was pared by 4 bases and J by 5 bases, with 7 bases of the junction left unmatched. Germline V lookup: CDR1 SGHNT, CDR2 YYREEE (reference sequence). The CDR3 here is CASSATSGGLGDTQYF. The CDR3 DNA follows: TGTGCCAGCAGCGCGACTAGCGGGGGGCTCGGAGATACGCAGTATTTT.